This T cell receptor beta chain was documented in a study of blood T cell repertoires in COVID-19. V was shortened by 1 base and J by 3 bases, with 7 bases between the two germline ends. Germline assignment: CDR1 SGHRS and CDR2 YFSETQ. This CDR3 contains 13 residues. The table came from immunoSEQ multiplex PCR; TCRdb's copy has only in-frame clones and leaves some out. The sample holds approximately 270,000 clones, 70% to 90% seen once. What was sequenced was PBMCs or T cells enriched from blood (not recorded which). This clonotype was sampled from a woman younger than 45 who had recovered from COVID-19. The rearrangement links TRBV5-1 to TRBJ1-1; D unresolved. CDR3 DNA: TGCGCCAGCAGCTTGACGACTGACACTGAAGCTTTCTTT. It translates to CASSLTTDTEAFF.